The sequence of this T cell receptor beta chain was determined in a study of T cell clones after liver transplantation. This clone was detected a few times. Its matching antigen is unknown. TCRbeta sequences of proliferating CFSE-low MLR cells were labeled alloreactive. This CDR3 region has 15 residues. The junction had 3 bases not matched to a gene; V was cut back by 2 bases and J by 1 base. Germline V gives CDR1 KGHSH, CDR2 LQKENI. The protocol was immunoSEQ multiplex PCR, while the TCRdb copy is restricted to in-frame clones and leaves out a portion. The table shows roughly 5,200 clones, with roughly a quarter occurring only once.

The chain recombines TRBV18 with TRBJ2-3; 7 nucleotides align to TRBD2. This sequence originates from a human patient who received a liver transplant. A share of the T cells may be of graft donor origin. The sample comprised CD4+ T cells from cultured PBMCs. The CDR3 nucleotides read TGTGCCAGCTCACCATTTCGGGGGGGCACAGATACGCAGTATTTT. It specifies CASSPFRGGTDTQYF.